This T cell receptor (beta chain) came from a study of CD4 T cells in relation to SARS-CoV-2 and coronaviruses. Naive and memory CD4+ T cell DNA was deep-sequenced without culture. Method: immunoSEQ multiplex PCR; TCRdb's copy keeps in-frame clones and lacks some. The repertoire consists of about 38,000 clones, with around 87% occurring once and the leading ten covering 9% to 9.5%. The CDR3 covers 12 residues. V dropped 10 bases and J dropped 1 base, with 11 bases sitting between them. Overall study results and limits: No crossreactivity against non-spike viral proteins was tested here. Roughly three fifths of donors had memory CD4+ clonotypes crossrecognizing SARS-CoV-2 and common cold coronavirus spike.

This clone was detected once. What it recognizes is unknown. The sequenced sample consisted of memory CD4+ T cells from PBMCs. The chain has TRBV12-3 or TRBV12-4 and TRBJ2-7, with D perhaps assigned TRBD1 or TRBD2 (7 bases each). The sequence was obtained from an adult with COVID-19. The CDR3 region is CATRGGSYEQYF. The CDR3, as DNA: TGTGCCACCAGGGGGGGATCCTACGAGCAGTACTTC.